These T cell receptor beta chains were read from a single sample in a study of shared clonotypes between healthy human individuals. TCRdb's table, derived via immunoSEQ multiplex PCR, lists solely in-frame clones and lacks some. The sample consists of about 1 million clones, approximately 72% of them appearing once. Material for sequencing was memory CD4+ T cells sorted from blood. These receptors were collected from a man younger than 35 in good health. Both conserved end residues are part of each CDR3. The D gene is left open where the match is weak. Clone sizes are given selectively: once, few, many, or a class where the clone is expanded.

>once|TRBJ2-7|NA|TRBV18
TGTGCCAGCTCACCCGGGGGCCCTGATTTCGAGCAGTACTTC
CASSPGGPDFEQYF
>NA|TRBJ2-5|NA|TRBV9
TGTGCCAGCAGCGTTGGATTCACTTTGGGAGAGACCCAGTACTTC
CASSVGFTLGETQYF
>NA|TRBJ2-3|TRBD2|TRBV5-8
TGTGCCAGCAGCACCGGGACTAGCGGGAGCACAGATACGCAGTATTTT
CASSTGTSGSTDTQYF
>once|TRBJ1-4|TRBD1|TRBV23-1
TGCGCCAGCAGTCACGATCGGGACAGGGTTAATGAAAAACTGTTTTTT
CASSHDRDRVNEKLFF
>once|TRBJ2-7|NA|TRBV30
TGTGCCTGGCAAAGTCCGGGGGTGGGCGAGCAGTACTTC
CAWQSPGVGEQYF
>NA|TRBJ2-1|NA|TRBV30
TGTGCCTGGATTCGGCCAGGGTACAATGAGCAGTTCTTC
CAWIRPGYNEQFF
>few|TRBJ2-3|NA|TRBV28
TGTGCCAGCAGTTTATATGGGGGGGCGGCTGCAGATACGCAGTATTTT
CASSLYGGAAADTQYF
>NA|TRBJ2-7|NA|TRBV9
TGTGCCAGCAGCGTAGCATGGCAGGGGTACTACGAGCAGTACTTC
CASSVAWQGYYEQYF
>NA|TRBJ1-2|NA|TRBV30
TGTGCCTGGAGTGTAACTCCGGGTCTTAACTATGGCTACACCTTC
CAWSVTPGLNYGYTF
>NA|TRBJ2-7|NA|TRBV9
TGTGCCAGCAGCGACCGCAGGGGGGCGCCGGCCTCCGAGCAGTACTTC
CASSDRRGAPASEQYF
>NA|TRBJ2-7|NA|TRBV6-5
TGTGCCAGCAGTTACTCCGGTACGAGCACCTACGAGCAGTACTTC
CASSYSGTSTYEQYF
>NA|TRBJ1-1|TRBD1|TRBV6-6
TGTGCCAGCAGCAACGCCCGGACAGGGTACCCTGAAGCTTTCTTT
CASSNARTGYPEAFF
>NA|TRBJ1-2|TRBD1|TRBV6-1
TGTGCCAGCAGTGTTATGCAGGGGGGAGATTACACCTTC
CASSVMQGGDYTF
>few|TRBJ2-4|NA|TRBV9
TGTGCCAGCAGCCCCAGACCAGAGGGAAACATTCAGTACTTC
CASSPRPEGNIQYF
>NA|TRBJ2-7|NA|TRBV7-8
TGTGCCAGCAGCTTTCGGGAACAGGTTACCTACGAGCAGTACTTC
CASSFREQVTYEQYF
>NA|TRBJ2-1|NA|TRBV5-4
TGTGCCAGCAGCCCCACATCGGGCAGGTTCAGCTACAATGAGCAGTTCTTC
CASSPTSGRFSYNEQFF
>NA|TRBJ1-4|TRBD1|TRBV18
TGTGCCAGCTCACCCCGAGGACAGGGGGTTTCTAATGAAAAACTGTTTTTT
CASSPRGQGVSNEKLFF
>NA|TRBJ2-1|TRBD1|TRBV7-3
TGTGCCAGCAGCCAAGACAGGGGGTCCTACAATGAGCAGTTCTTC
CASSQDRGSYNEQFF
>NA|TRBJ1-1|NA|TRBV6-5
TGTGCCAGCAGTTATCCGGGGAGCACTGAAGCTTTCTTT
CASSYPGSTEAFF
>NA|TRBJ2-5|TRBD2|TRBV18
TGTGCCAGCTCATCCGGACTAGCGGGGTACCAAGAGACCCAGTACTTC
CASSSGLAGYQETQYF